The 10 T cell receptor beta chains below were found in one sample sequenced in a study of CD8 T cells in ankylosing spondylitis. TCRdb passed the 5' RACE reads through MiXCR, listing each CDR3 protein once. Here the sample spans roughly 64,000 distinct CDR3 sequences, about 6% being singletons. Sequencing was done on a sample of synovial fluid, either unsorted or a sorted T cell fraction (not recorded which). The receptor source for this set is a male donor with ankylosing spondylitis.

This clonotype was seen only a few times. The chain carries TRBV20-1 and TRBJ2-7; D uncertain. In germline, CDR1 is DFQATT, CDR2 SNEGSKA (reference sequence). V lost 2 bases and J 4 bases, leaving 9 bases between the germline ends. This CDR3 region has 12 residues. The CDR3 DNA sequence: TGCAGTGCTAGAACGGACCTATACGAGCAGTACTTC. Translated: CSARTDLYEQYF.

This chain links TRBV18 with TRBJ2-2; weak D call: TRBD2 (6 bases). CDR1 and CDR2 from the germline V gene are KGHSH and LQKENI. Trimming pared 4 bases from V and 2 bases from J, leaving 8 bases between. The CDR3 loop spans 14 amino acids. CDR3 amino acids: CASSRSGNTGELFF. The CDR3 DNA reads TGTGCCAGCTCACGTAGCGGAAACACCGGGGAGCTGTTTTTT.

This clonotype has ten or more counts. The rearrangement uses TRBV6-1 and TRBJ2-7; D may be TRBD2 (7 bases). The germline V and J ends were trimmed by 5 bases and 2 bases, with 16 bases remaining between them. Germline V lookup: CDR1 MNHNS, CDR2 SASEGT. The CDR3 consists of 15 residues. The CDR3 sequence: CASSTRGAPAYEQYF. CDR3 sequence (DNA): TGTGCCAGCAGTACACGGGGGGCTCCAGCCTACGAGCAGTACTTC.

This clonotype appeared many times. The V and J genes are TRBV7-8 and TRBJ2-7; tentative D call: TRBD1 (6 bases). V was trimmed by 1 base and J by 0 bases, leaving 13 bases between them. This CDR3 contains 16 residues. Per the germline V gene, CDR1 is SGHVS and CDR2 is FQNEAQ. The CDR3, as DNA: TGTGCCAGCAGCTTAGGTAACAGGGCCCTCTCCTACGAGCAGTACTTC. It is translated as CASSLGNRALSYEQYF.

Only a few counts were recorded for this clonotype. The CDR3 reads CASSKSTGAREKLFF. CDR3 coding DNA: TGTGCCAGCAGCAAATCGACAGGGGCGCGTGAAAAACTGTTTTTT. The chain employs TRBV7-8 and TRBJ1-4; TRBD1 matches at 8 bases. The CDR3 is made up of 15 amino acids. Germline V gives CDR1 SGHVS, CDR2 FQNEAQ. Unmatched junction bases numbered 9, after V lost 5 bases and J lost 7 bases.

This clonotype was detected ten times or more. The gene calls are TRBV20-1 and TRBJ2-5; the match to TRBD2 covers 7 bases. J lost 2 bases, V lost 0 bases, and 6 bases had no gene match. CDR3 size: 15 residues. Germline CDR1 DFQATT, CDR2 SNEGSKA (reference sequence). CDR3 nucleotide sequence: TGCAGTGCTAGAGATGGGGGGGGGATTCAAGAGACCCAGTACTTC. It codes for CSARDGGGIQETQYF.

The CDR3: CASSSGGTGVSGTQYF. CDR3 nucleotides: TGTGCCAGCAGTTCCGGGGGGACAGGGGTTTCGGGGACCCAGTACTTC. This sequence joins TRBV6-5 and TRBJ2-5; 10 positions match TRBD1. J was trimmed by 7 bases and V by 4 bases; bases with no gene match: 12. The CDR3 has 16 amino acids. The germline gives CDR1 MNHEY, CDR2 SVGAGI.

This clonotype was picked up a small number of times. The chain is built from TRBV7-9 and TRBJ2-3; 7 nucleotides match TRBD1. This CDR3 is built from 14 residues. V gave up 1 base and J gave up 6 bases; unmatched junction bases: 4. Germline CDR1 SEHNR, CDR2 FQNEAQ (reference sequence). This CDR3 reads CASSLGGRGDTQYF. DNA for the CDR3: TGTGCCAGCAGCTTAGGTGGCAGGGGGGATACGCAGTATTTT.

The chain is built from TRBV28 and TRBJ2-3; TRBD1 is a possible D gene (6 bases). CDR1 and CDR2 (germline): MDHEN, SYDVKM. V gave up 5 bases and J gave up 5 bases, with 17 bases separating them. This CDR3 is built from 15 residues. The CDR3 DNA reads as TGTGCCAGCAGTCTGATAGACAGGAACAAAGATACGCAGTATTTT. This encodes CASSLIDRNKDTQYF.

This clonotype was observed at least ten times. The CDR3 DNA sequence: TGTGCCAGCAGCCCCGGCAGGGGCCGCAATCAGCCCCAGCATTTT. Amino acid sequence: CASSPGRGRNQPQHF. The genes are TRBV11-2 and TRBJ1-5, with a weak D call TRBD1 (6 bases). The CDR3 contains 15 residues. Germline CDR1 SGHAT, CDR2 FQNNGV. Trimming removed 5 bases at V and 2 bases at J, with 13 bases between.